This T cell receptor beta chain was sequenced for a study of blood T cell repertoires in COVID-19. CDR1 is MDHEN, CDR2 SYDVKM, per germline. The CDR3 totals 16 residues. V trimming: 8 bases; J trimming: 0 bases; junction bases outside the gene matches: 7. TCRdb keeps only in-frame clones here, not all; method: immunoSEQ multiplex PCR. The table records about 350,000 clones, 87% of them present only once. The receptor's source is a woman in her 30s who had recovered from COVID-19. The sequenced sample consisted of PBMCs or T cells enriched from blood (not recorded which). The chain is built from TRBV28 and TRBJ2-6, with 7 bases fitting TRBD2. CDR3 sequence (DNA): TGTGCCAGCTCCCCGGGGGGTCGCTCTGGGGCCAACGTCCTGACTTTC. This encodes CASSPGGRSGANVLTF.